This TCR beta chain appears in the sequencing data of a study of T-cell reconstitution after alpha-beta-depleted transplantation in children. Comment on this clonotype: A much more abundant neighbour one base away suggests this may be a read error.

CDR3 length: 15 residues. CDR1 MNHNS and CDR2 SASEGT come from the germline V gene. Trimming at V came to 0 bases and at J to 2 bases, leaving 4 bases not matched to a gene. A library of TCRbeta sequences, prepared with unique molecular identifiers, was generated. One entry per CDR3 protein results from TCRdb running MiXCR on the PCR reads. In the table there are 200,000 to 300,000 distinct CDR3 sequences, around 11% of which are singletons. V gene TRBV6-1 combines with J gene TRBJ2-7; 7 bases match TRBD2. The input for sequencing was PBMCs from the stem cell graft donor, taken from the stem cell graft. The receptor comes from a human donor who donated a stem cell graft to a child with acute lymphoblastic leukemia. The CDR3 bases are TGTGCCAGCAGTGAAGCTAGCCGGGGGGCCTACGAGCAGTACTTC. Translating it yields CASSEASRGAYEQYF.